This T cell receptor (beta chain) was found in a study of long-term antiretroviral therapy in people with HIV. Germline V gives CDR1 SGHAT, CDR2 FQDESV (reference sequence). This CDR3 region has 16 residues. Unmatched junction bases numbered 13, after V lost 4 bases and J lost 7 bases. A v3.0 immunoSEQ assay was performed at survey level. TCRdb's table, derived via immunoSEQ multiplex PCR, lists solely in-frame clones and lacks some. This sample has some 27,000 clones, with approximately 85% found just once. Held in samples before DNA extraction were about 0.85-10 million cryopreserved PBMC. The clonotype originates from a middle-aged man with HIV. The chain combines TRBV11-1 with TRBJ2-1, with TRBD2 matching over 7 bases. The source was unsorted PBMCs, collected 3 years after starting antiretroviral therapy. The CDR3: CASSSQGRGRGNEQFF. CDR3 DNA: TGTGCCAGCAGCTCCCAGGGCCGCGGGAGAGGGAATGAGCAGTTCTTC. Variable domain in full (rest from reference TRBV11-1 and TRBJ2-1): EAEVAQSPRYKITEKSQAVAFWCDPISGHATLYWYRQILGQGPELLVQFQDESVVDDSQLPKDRFSAERLKGVDSTLKIQPAELGDSAMYLCASSSQGRGRGNEQFFGPGTRLTVL.